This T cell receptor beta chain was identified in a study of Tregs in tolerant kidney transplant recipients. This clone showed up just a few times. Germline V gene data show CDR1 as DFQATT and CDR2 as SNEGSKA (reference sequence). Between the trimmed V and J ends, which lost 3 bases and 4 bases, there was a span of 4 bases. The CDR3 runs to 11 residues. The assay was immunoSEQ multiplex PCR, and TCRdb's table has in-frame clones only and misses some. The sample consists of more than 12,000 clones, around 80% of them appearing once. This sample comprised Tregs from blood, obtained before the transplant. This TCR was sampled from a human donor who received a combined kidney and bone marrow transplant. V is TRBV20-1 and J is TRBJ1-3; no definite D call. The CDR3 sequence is CSARSGNTIYF. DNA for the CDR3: TGCAGTGCTAGGTCGGGAAACACCATATATTTT.